This T cell receptor beta chain came from a study of blood T cell repertoires in COVID-19. This clone was recorded once. The method was immunoSEQ multiplex PCR; TCRdb's version includes in-frame clones alone and lacks a portion of them. The sample has 200,000 to 300,000 clones, over 65% seen once. With 5 bases clipped from V and 4 bases from J, the junction kept 13 bases outside the gene matches. The CDR3 is made up of 17 amino acids. Germline V lookup: CDR1 MDHEN, CDR2 SYDVKM. The clonotype comes from a woman of 80 years or more with acute or convalescent COVID-19. The chain combines TRBV28 with TRBJ1-2, with 10 bases matching TRBD1. The sequencing sample was made of peripheral blood. The CDR3 region is CASSPAGTGERTYGYTF. DNA of the CDR3: TGTGCCAGCAGTCCAGCCGGGACAGGGGAGCGGACCTATGGCTACACCTTC.